The present T cell receptor (beta chain) was sequenced within a study of radiotherapy plus CTLA-4 blockade in lung cancer. Germline lookup yields CDR1 SGDLS and CDR2 YYNGEE. V was clipped by 3 bases and J by 5 bases, with 12 bases between them. The CDR3 spans 14 residues. Profiled with immunoSEQ multiplex PCR; TCRdb holds only in-frame clones, not every one. The data contain tens of thousands of clones, around 90% of them seen just once; the ten biggest clones take up approximately 0.9%. The sequence was collected from a human donor with non-small cell lung cancer who had stable disease on radiotherapy plus ipilimumab. The material sequenced was peripheral blood, taken from a patient treated with radiotherapy plus ipilimumab. The chain is built from TRBV9 and TRBJ2-1; weak D call: TRBD2 (6 bases). As DNA, the CDR3 is TGTGCCAGCAGCGCGGCGGGAACGCACAATGAGCAGTTCTTC. Translation gives CASSAAGTHNEQFF.